The TCR beta chain described here comes from a study of blood T cell repertoires in COVID-19. At the level of the study: The United States, Italy and Spain supplied acute and convalescent COVID-19 samples.

The CDR3 is 14 amino acids. Per the germline V gene, CDR1 is WSHSY and CDR2 is SAAADI. Trimming shortened V by 8 bases and J by 3 bases, and 14 bases separated the two germline ends. Assay: immunoSEQ multiplex PCR; the TCRdb copy retains only in-frame clones and omits some. This sample carries under 170,000 clones, around 85% of them seen once, and the ten largest clones take less than 3.5%. This chain links TRBV10-2 with TRBJ2-4; D might be TRBD2 (6 bases). The receptor was derived from a man aged 70-80 years with acute or convalescent COVID-19. Specimen: peripheral blood. The DNA for the CDR3 is TGCGCCAGCGGGGGGACGCAGGACAAAAACATTCAGTACTTC. Translation gives CASGGTQDKNIQYF.